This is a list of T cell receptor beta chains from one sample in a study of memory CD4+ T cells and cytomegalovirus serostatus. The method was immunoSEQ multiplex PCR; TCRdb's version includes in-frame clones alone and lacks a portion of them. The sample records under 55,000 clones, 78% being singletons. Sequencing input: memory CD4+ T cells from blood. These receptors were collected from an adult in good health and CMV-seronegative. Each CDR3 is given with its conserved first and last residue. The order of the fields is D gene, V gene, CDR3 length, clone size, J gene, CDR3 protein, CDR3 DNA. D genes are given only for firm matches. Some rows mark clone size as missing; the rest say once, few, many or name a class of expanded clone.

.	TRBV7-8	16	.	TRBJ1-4	CASSLLYRATNEKLFF	TGTGCCAGCAGCTTACTTTACAGAGCAACTAATGAAAAACTGTTTTTT
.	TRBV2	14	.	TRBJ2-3	CASSPRLGTDTQYF	TGTGCCAGCAGTCCTCGACTTGGCACAGATACGCAGTATTTT
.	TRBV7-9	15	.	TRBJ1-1	CATVLEGSLMGEAFF	TGTGCCACCGTTTTGGAAGGGTCCCTGATGGGAGAAGCTTTCTTT
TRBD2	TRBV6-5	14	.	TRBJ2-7	CASSYKPSGYEQYF	TGTGCCAGCAGTTACAAGCCTAGCGGCTACGAGCAGTACTTC
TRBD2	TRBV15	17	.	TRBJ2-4	CATRGTSGRAAKNIQYF	TGTGCCACCAGAGGGACTAGCGGGAGGGCCGCCAAAAACATTCAGTACTTC
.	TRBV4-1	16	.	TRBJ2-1	CASSPPGRLSYNEQFF	TGCGCCAGCAGCCCTCCCGGGAGACTCTCCTACAATGAGCAGTTCTTC
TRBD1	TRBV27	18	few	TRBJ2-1	CASSMRQGWVQGSNEQFF	TGTGCCAGCAGTATGCGACAGGGGTGGGTTCAGGGGAGCAATGAGCAGTTCTTC
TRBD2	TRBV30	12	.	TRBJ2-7	CAWKRGLREQYF	TGTGCCTGGAAGCGGGGTTTGAGAGAGCAGTACTTC
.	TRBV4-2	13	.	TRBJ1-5	CASSQDTEQPQHF	TGTGCCAGCAGCCAAGATACGGAGCAGCCCCAGCATTTT
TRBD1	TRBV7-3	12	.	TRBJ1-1	CASSLGQGEAFF	TGTGCCAGCAGCCTAGGACAGGGGGAAGCTTTCTTT
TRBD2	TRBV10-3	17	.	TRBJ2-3	CAIASGTSGRVADTQYF	TGTGCCATCGCTTCCGGGACTAGCGGGAGGGTGGCAGATACGCAGTATTTT
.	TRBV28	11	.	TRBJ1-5	CASSYFGPQHF	TGTGCCAGCAGTTACTTTGGGCCCCAGCATTTT
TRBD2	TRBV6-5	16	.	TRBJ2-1	CASSYKVAGTRGEQFF	TGTGCCAGCAGTTACAAGGTAGCGGGCACGCGGGGTGAGCAGTTCTTC
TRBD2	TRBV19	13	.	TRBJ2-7	CASSILTGGEQYF	TGTGCCAGTAGTATCTTAACGGGAGGGGAGCAGTACTTC
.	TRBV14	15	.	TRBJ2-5	CASSQEGRLQETQYF	TGTGCCAGCAGCCAAGAGGGCAGACTGCAAGAGACCCAGTACTTC
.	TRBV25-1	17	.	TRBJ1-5	CASSEGIGQEWGQPQHF	TGTGCCAGCAGTGAAGGAATTGGTCAGGAGTGGGGTCAGCCCCAGCATTTT
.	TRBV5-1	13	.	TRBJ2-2	CASSLQNTGELFF	TGCGCCAGCAGCTTACAGAACACCGGGGAGCTGTTTTTT
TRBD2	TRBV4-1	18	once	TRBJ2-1	CASSQDPPGGRDYNEQFF	TGCGCCAGCAGCCAAGATCCCCCGGGCGGGAGGGACTACAATGAGCAGTTCTTC
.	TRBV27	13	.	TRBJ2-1	CASSFLKGNEQFF	TGTGCCAGCAGTTTCCTTAAGGGCAATGAGCAGTTCTTC
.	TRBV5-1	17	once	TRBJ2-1	CASSLSPGLHSYNEQFF	TGCGCCAGCAGCTTGTCTCCGGGACTGCACTCCTACAATGAGCAGTTCTTC
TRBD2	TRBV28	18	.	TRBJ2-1	CASSFPPRGEGDYNEQFF	TGTGCCAGCAGTTTCCCCCCCCGTGGGGAGGGTGATTACAATGAGCAGTTCTTC
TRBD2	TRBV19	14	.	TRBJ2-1	CASNGLAGTNEQFF	TGTGCCAGTAATGGACTAGCGGGAACCAATGAGCAGTTCTTC
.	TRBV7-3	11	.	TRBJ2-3	CASGQSDTQYF	TGTGCCAGCGGTCAATCGGATACGCAGTATTTT
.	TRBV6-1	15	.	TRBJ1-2	CASSEQASYNYGYTF	TGTGCCAGCAGTGAACAGGCCAGCTATAACTATGGCTACACCTTC
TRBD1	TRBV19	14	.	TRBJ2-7	CASSQTGPSYEQYF	TGTGCCAGTAGCCAGACAGGGCCCTCCTACGAGCAGTACTTC
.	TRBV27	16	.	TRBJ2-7	CASSLMGTGSSYEQYF	TGTGCCAGCAGCCTCATGGGCACAGGGAGTTCCTACGAGCAGTACTTC
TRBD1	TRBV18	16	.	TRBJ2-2	CASSKATGGEAGELFF	TGTGCCAGCTCAAAAGCGACAGGGGGCGAGGCCGGGGAGCTGTTTTTT
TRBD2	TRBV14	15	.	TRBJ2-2	CASSQLAGGPGELFF	TGTGCCAGCAGCCAGCTAGCGGGAGGGCCCGGGGAGCTGTTTTTT
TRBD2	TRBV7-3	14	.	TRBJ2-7	CASSKTSDSYEQYF	TGTGCCAGCAGCAAAACTAGCGACTCCTACGAGCAGTACTTC
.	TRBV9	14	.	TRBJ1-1	CASSPWDGNTEAFF	TGTGCCAGCAGCCCCTGGGACGGGAACACTGAAGCTTTCTTT